A single sample is the source of the 24 T cell receptor beta chains below, sequenced in a study of blood T cells in healthy people across ages. With a J-beta primer mix and a sample-barcoded 5' primer, a second PCR ran roughly 7 to 11 cycles. TCRdb called the 5' RACE reads again in MiXCR, with one record for every CDR3 protein. The sample has 630,000 or so distinct CDR3 sequences, about 28% seen once. The sample taken for sequencing was blood. The receptors come from a woman older than 75 in good health.

The chain combines TRBV27 with TRBJ1-2; D may be TRBD1 (6 bases). This CDR3 is 14 amino acids long. Trimming shortened V by 5 bases and J by 3 bases, and 13 bases separated the two germline ends. Germline values: CDR1 MNHEY, CDR2 SMNVEV (reference sequence). CDR3 DNA: TGTGCCAGCAGTAGGCCGGGGGCGGACTATGGCTACACCTTC. Protein: CASSRPGADYGYTF.

At least ten counts were recorded for this clonotype. The chain has TRBV9 and TRBJ1-2; D call uncertain. Per the germline V gene, CDR1 is SGDLS and CDR2 is YYNGEE. V was cut by 0 bases and J by 4 bases, with 10 bases left in between. This CDR3 spans 14 amino acids. As DNA, the CDR3 is TGTGCCAGCAGCGTAGCCCTAACGTCCTATGGCTACACCTTC. Encoded protein: CASSVALTSYGYTF.

V usage is TRBV5-1 and J usage is TRBJ2-3; no definite D call. The germline V gene has CDR1 SGHRS and CDR2 YFSETQ. The CDR3 is 17 amino acids. The ends were cut back, 0 bases at V and 0 bases at J, with 14 bases in the middle. The CDR3 is CASSLEPPSYSTDTQYF. DNA for the CDR3: TGCGCCAGCAGCTTGGAACCACCGAGTTACAGCACAGATACGCAGTATTTT.

The J gene is TRBJ2-3, the V gene TRBV2, with D possibly matching TRBD1 (6 bases). Trimming took 4 bases from V and 0 from J, leaving 14 bases between them. The CDR3 totals 16 residues. Germline V lookup: CDR1 SNHLY, CDR2 FYNNEI. In nucleotides, the CDR3 is TGTGCCAGCAGTGCGGGACACAAAGCTAGCACAGATACGCAGTATTTT. Its translation is CASSAGHKASTDTQYF.

This clonotype was counted ten times or more. The chain combines TRBV7-8 with TRBJ2-1, with 7 bases that match TRBD1. Per germline, CDR1 SGHVS and CDR2 FQNEAQ. V was clipped by 5 bases and J by 2 bases; unmatched bases: 9. The CDR3 runs to 16 residues. The CDR3 loop reads CASSRRQGQAYNEQFF. The CDR3 DNA is TGTGCCAGCAGCCGGAGACAGGGCCAGGCCTACAATGAGCAGTTCTTC.

Regarding this clonotype: This may come from a read error, since a much larger clone is one base off. The genes are TRBV11-2 and TRBJ2-7; no clear D. CDR3 size: 13 residues. Germline CDR1 reads SGHAT; CDR2 reads FQNNGV. The germline V and J ends were trimmed by 0 bases and 7 bases, with 10 bases remaining between them. The CDR3 loop reads CASSLELFGEQYF. Here the CDR3 DNA reads TGTGCCAGCAGCTTAGAATTGTTTGGGGAGCAGTACTTC.

Comments on this clonotype: A much bigger clone sits one base away, suggesting this may be a read error. This chain joins TRBV5-1 and TRBJ2-3; D might be TRBD1 (5 bases). The CDR3 runs to 15 residues. The V gene lost 4 bases and the J gene lost 2 bases, with 14 bases spanning the gap. The germline gives CDR1 SGHRS, CDR2 YFSETQ. This CDR3 reads CASSKGRAATDTQYF. The DNA of the CDR3 is TGCGCCAGCAGCAAGGGCAGGGCGGCCACAGATACGCAGTATTTT.

For this clonotype: It may be a read error: a sequence one base away is much more abundant. V is TRBV20-1 and J is TRBJ2-7; maybe TRBD2 (6 bases). CDR3 length equals 11 residues. Germline lookup yields CDR1 DFQATT and CDR2 SNEGSKA (reference sequence). The V gene lost 6 bases and the J gene lost 6 bases, with 12 bases spanning the gap. In DNA form, the CDR3 reads TGCAGTGCCCCTAGGCGGGGCGAGCAGTACTTC. This codes for CSAPRRGEQYF.

The chain carries TRBV19 and TRBJ1-4, with D unresolved. The CDR3 consists of 15 residues. V was clipped by 7 bases and J by 3 bases, with 15 bases between them. From germline, CDR1 is LNHDA and CDR2 SQIVND (reference sequence). CDR3 residues: CASKPTGTSNEKLFF. CDR3 nucleotides: TGTGCCAGTAAGCCAACGGGCACTTCTAATGAAAAACTGTTTTTT.

This clonotype was recorded many times. This chain joins TRBV6-2 or TRBV6-3 and TRBJ1-5; 7 nucleotides align to TRBD1. V lost 6 bases, J lost 4 bases, and 6 bases stayed unmatched. This CDR3 contains 14 residues. Germline CDR1 reads MNHEY; CDR2 reads SVGEGT. The CDR3 protein is CASRLQGSNQPQHF. CDR3 nucleotides: TGTGCCAGCAGACTACAGGGGTCGAATCAGCCCCAGCATTTT.

Notes on this clonotype: The junction departs from germline at one end; a sequencing error may be responsible. The chain is built from TRBV5-1 and TRBJ2-3; 9 bases map to TRBD2. This CDR3 comprises 15 residues. Germline V gives CDR1 SGHRS, CDR2 YFSETQ. The CDR3 nucleotides are TGCGCCAGCAGATTCCTAGCGGGACTCACAGATGCGCAGTATTTT. Protein product: CASRFLAGLTDAQYF.

The chain employs TRBV13 and TRBJ2-3; a weak D match, TRBD2 (5 bases). The CDR3 runs 16 residues. V lost 1 base, J lost 11 bases, and 22 bases lay in between. Germline values: CDR1 PRHDT, CDR2 FYEKMQ (reference sequence). CDR3 DNA sequence: TGTGCCAGCAGCTTAGCGTTCCGCCCAGCGGAGAAGGGGCAGTATTTT. Translating it yields CASSLAFRPAEKGQYF.

CDR3 coding DNA: TGCAGCGTTGGGCCCAGGGGGATAGTCTACGAGCAGTACTTC. Protein sequence: CSVGPRGIVYEQYF. The chain recombines TRBV29-1 with TRBJ2-7, with 7 bases identical to TRBD1. Germline V lookup: CDR1 SQVTM, CDR2 ANQGSEA. V shed 4 bases, J shed 3 bases, and the junction held 9 bases outside the gene matches. The CDR3 has 14 residues.

This clonotype was found many times. The V call is TRBV4-2, the J call TRBJ2-2; D call uncertain. CDR1 is LGHNA, CDR2 YNFKEQ, per germline. There are 15 residues in the CDR3. Trimming removed 4 bases at V and 0 bases at J, with 9 bases between. CDR3 nucleotide sequence: TGTGCCAGCAGCCCTCGAATGGCGAACACCGGGGAGCTGTTTTTT. It yields the protein CASSPRMANTGELFF.

On this clonotype itself: This may arise from a read error, as a much more abundant clone is one base away. V is TRBV6-5 and J is TRBJ2-7; 8 positions agree with TRBD2. Germline lookup yields CDR1 MNHEY and CDR2 SVGAGI. The CDR3 has 13 amino acids. After removal of 6 bases from V and 7 bases from J, the junction contained 8 bases not matched to a gene. The CDR3 loop reads CASSGGAYNEQYF. The CDR3 nucleotides read TGTGCCAGCAGCGGGGGGGCATACAATGAGCAGTACTTC.

The V gene is TRBV6-2 or TRBV6-3, the J gene TRBJ1-1; TRBD1 matches 8 bases. Germline V CDR1 and CDR2: MNHEY, SVGEGT. The CDR3 totals 16 residues. The V and J ends lost 7 bases and 10 bases, in that order; junction bases with no gene match: 20. This CDR3 reads CASTDPQGASPRRAFF. DNA for the CDR3: TGTGCCAGCACCGATCCTCAGGGGGCGTCCCCTCGGCGAGCTTTCTTT.

This clonotype was detected only a few times. With a much larger clone just one base away, this may be a read error. The rearrangement links TRBV12-3 or TRBV12-4 to TRBJ2-4, with a possible D match to TRBD1 (6 bases). V lost 3 bases and J 3 bases, leaving 18 bases between the germline ends. The CDR3 is 17 amino acids. The CDR3 DNA is TGTGCCAGCAGTTTCGACGTTCGACAGGTAGTCAAAAACATTCAGTACTTC. As protein: CASSFDVRQVVKNIQYF.

Comments on this clonotype: This may come from a read error, since a much larger clone is one base off. The V and J genes are TRBV20-1 and TRBJ2-5, with 8 bases fitting TRBD1. Trimming cost V 3 bases and J 11 bases; bases outside gene matches: 14. Germline CDR1 is DFQATT and CDR2 is SNEGSKA (reference sequence). The CDR3 contains 14 residues. CDR3 sequence reads: CSASRTGWGNEQYF. CDR3 DNA sequence: TGCAGTGCTAGTCGGACAGGGTGGGGGAATGAGCAGTACTTC.

The chain has TRBV28 and TRBJ2-1, with 13 bases fitting TRBD2. With the DNA end fitting TRBJ2-7 better, the J assignment may be wrong. CDR1 and CDR2 (germline): MDHEN, SYDVKM. CDR3 length: 19 residues. As DNA, the CDR3 is TGTGCCAGCAGTTTAAGACTAGCGGGGGGTAGGAGCTCCTACAATGAGCAGTACTTC. It codes for CASSLRLAGGRSSYNEQYF.

This clonotype was recorded at least ten times. The chain carries TRBV28 and TRBJ2-7; tentatively, D is TRBD1 (5 bases). The length of the CDR3 is 14 residues. CDR1 and CDR2 from the germline V gene are MDHEN and SYDVKM. V shed 7 bases and J shed 0 bases, with 13 bases lying between them. The CDR3 DNA reads as TGTGCCAGCAATCAGGGATTATCCTCCTACGAGCAGTACTTC. It specifies CASNQGLSSYEQYF.

This clonotype was counted at least ten times. The chain links TRBV24-1 to TRBJ2-3, with a tentative D call TRBD1 (5 bases). Germline CDR1 KGHDR, CDR2 SFDVKD. The CDR3 contains 14 residues. V lost 5 bases and J lost 0, with 8 bases in between. This chain's CDR3 is CATSVAGSTDTQYF. The CDR3 DNA is TGTGCCACCAGTGTAGCAGGGAGCACAGATACGCAGTATTTT.

This clonotype occurred a few times. The rearrangement joins TRBV9 to TRBJ1-5; weak D call: TRBD1 (6 bases). This CDR3 contains 14 residues. CDR1 is SGDLS and CDR2 is YYNGEE in the germline V gene. V lost 3 bases, J lost 4 bases, and 11 bases lay in between. The DNA of the CDR3 is TGTGCCAGCAGCGGGGGGCAGGCTAATCAGCCCCAGCATTTT. Its translation: CASSGGQANQPQHF.

J is TRBJ1-2 and V is TRBV4-1; 7 bases fit TRBD1. CDR1 is MGHRA, CDR2 YSYEKL, per germline. The CDR3 is 19 residues long. Trimming at V came to 3 bases and at J to 5 bases, leaving 21 bases not matched to a gene. In DNA, the CDR3 is TGCGCCAGCAGCCACCCAACGACAGGGATGAACAGAGTTCGTTATGGCTACACCTTC. Its protein product is CASSHPTTGMNRVRYGYTF.

As for this clonotype: This may be a read error, as it is one base from a much larger clone. This chain's CDR3 is CASGPGELGEQFF. The CDR3 DNA reads TGTGCCAGCGGCCCGGGGGAGCTCGGTGAGCAGTTCTTC. The chain carries TRBV7-8 and TRBJ2-1; weak D call: TRBD2 (6 bases). V gave up 8 bases and J gave up 9 bases, with 17 bases separating them. The CDR3 totals 13 residues. The germline CDR1 and CDR2 sequences are SGHVS and FQNEAQ.